The next 6 T cell receptor beta chains were all read from a single sample in a study of radiotherapy plus CTLA-4 blockade in lung cancer. Sequencing was performed with immunoSEQ multiplex PCR; in TCRdb, only in-frame clones are kept and a portion is missing. The repertoire holds around 40,000 clones, with about 70% as singletons. The specimen comprised peripheral blood, sampled from a patient treated with radiotherapy plus ipilimumab. The receptors derive from a human donor with non-small cell lung cancer who had stable disease on radiotherapy plus ipilimumab.

The rearrangement uses TRBV4-3 and TRBJ2-2; TRBD1 matches at 7 bases. The CDR3 is made up of 15 amino acids. Losses at the gene ends were 1 base for V and 4 bases for J; bases not matched to a gene: 3. The germline CDR1 and CDR2 sequences are LGHNA and YSLEER. CDR3 loop: CASSQVAGGTGELFF. The DNA of the CDR3 is TGCGCCAGCAGCCAAGTGGCAGGGGGCACCGGGGAGCTGTTTTTT.

The rearrangement links TRBV10-3 to TRBJ2-5, with no clear D. This CDR3 spans 16 amino acids. The V end was cut by 0 bases, the J end by 2 bases, with 13 bases between. Germline values: CDR1 ENHRY, CDR2 SYGVKD. CDR3 residues: CAISESLGPPQETQYF. CDR3 DNA sequence: TGTGCCATCAGTGAGTCTTTGGGCCCCCCACAAGAGACCCAGTACTTC.

The V call is TRBV7-2, the J call TRBJ2-7, with 8 positions matching TRBD1. In germline, CDR1 is SGHTA, CDR2 FQGNSA. With V trimmed by 2 bases and J by 0 bases, 3 bases remained unmatched. The CDR3 is 15 amino acids. CDR3 nucleotide sequence: TGTGCCAGCAGCTTACAGGGGGCAGGCTCCTACGAGCAGTACTTC. It specifies CASSLQGAGSYEQYF.

Within the sample, this clone is medium-sized. V gene TRBV5-1 combines with J gene TRBJ1-2, with D unclear. The CDR3 runs to 16 residues. V lost 0 bases to trimming and J lost 0 bases, with 12 bases between them. Germline CDR1 and CDR2: SGHRS and YFSETQ. CDR3 loop: CASSLGSSGSNYGYTF. The CDR3 DNA reads as TGCGCCAGCAGCTTGGGGTCGTCGGGATCTAACTATGGCTACACCTTC.

This sequence joins TRBV6-5 and TRBJ1-3; D possibly corresponds to TRBD1 (5 bases). Germline CDR1 is MNHEY and CDR2 is SVGAGI. Trimming took off 6 bases at V and 4 bases at J, with 16 bases between the two ends. The CDR3 consists of 15 residues. The CDR3 is CASSPTSGGGNTIYF. CDR3 sequence (DNA): TGTGCCAGCAGCCCGACGTCGGGGGGAGGAAACACCATATATTTT.

This clone was detected only a few times. V usage is TRBV7-2 and J usage is TRBJ1-5; D may be TRBD1 (5 bases). The CDR3 sequence is 15 residues long. Germline assignment: CDR1 SGHTA and CDR2 FQGNSA. Trimming took off 2 bases at V and 5 bases at J, with 13 bases between the two ends. CDR3 amino acids: CASSLRQGGYQPQHF. In DNA, the CDR3 is TGTGCCAGCAGCTTACGTCAGGGTGGTTATCAGCCCCAGCATTTT.